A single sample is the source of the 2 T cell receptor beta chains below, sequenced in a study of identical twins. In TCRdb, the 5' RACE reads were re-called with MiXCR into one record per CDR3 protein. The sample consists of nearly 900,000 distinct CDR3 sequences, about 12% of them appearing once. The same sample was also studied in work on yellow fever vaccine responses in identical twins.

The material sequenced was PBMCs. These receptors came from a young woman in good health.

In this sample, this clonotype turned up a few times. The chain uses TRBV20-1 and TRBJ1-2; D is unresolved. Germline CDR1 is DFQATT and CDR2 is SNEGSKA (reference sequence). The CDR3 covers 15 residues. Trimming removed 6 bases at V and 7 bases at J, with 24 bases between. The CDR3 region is CSASSPDPPVGGYTF. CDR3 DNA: TGCAGTGCCAGCTCACCGGACCCCCCGGTCGGTGGCTACACCTTC.

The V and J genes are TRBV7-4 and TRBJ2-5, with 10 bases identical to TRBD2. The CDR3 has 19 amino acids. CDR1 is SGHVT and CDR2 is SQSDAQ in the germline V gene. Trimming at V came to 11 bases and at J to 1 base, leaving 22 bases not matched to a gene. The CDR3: CAFCRGPIRLAGRQETQYF. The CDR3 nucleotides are TGTGCCTTCTGCCGCGGACCAATTAGACTAGCGGGCCGCCAAGAGACCCAGTACTTC.